This T cell receptor (beta chain) was captured by sequencing in a study of response to subunit inactivated influenza vaccine. Trimming removed 5 bases from V and 0 bases from J, with 8 bases in between. The CDR3 covers 13 residues. General study results and limits: A suggestion made by the authors is that each seasonal influenza vaccination recruits few new T cells.

TCRdb re-derived calls from the RT-PCR reads in MiXCR, one entry per CDR3 protein. The sample lists roughly 520,000 distinct CDR3 sequences, 25% occurring once. There are a few counts of this clonotype. Its antigen is undetermined. The sequencing here drew on CD4+ T cells sorted from PBMCs, taken roughly 5 days after vaccination. The TCR was taken from a man in his fifties or sixties who received an inactivated influenza vaccine. The J gene is TRBJ2-7, the V gene TRBV12-3 or TRBV12-4, with D unclear. The CDR3 region is CASSPLFSYEQYF. The CDR3 nucleotides are TGTGCCAGCAGTCCTCTCTTCTCCTACGAGCAGTACTTC.